The 4 T cell receptor beta chains in this list originate from one sample, sequenced in a study of CD8 T cells in Susac syndrome. Random hexamers were used to reverse transcribe an amount of roughly 0.5 to 1 ug RNA. TCRdb analysed the immunoSEQ multiplex PCR reads with MiXCR anew, one entry per CDR3 protein. This sample has roughly 150,000 distinct CDR3 sequences; approximately 95% occur once, and the top ten carry about 0.18%. The sample consisted of CD8+ T cells from PBMCs. The receptors here all came from a human donor with Susac syndrome.

This rearrangement joins TRBV7-9 to TRBJ2-1; maybe TRBD2 (5 bases). V was pared by 4 bases and J by 4 bases, with 11 bases between. The CDR3 has 14 residues. Per the germline V gene, CDR1 is SEHNR and CDR2 is FQNEAQ (reference sequence). The CDR3 DNA follows: TGTGCCAGCAGCTCTGCAGCGGAGTACAATGAGCAGTTCTTC. Its translation is CASSSAAEYNEQFF.

The chain carries TRBV30 and TRBJ2-3, with 10 bases fitting TRBD2. The junction had 3 bases not matched to a gene; V was cut back by 0 bases and J by 3 bases. The CDR3 is 15 amino acids. Germline V gene sequence: CDR1 GTSNPN, CDR2 SVGIG (reference sequence). This CDR3 reads CAWSVVSGRTDTQYF. In DNA, the CDR3 is TGTGCCTGGAGTGTAGTTAGCGGGAGGACAGATACGCAGTATTTT.

The J gene is TRBJ1-2, the V gene TRBV20-1, with 8 bases lining up with TRBD1. This CDR3 is 16 amino acids long. Losses at the gene ends were 1 base for V and 0 bases for J; bases not matched to a gene: 7. CDR1 DFQATT and CDR2 SNEGSKA come from the germline V gene (reference sequence). The DNA for the CDR3 is TGCAGTGCTAGAGTGGTCGACAGGGGAGCTAACTATGGCTACACCTTC. It is translated as CSARVVDRGANYGYTF.

The rearrangement links TRBV9 to TRBJ2-7; D may be TRBD2 (5 bases). This CDR3 region has 20 residues. CDR1 and CDR2 from the germline V gene are SGDLS and YYNGEE. The V end was cut by 3 bases, the J end by 0 bases, with 28 bases between. CDR3 sequence (DNA): TGTGCCAGCAGCGACCCGTTTCTCGAGGACTCCAAACGGGACTCCTACGAGCAGTACTTC. Encoded protein: CASSDPFLEDSKRDSYEQYF.